This T cell receptor (beta chain) was identified during a study of T cell repertoires in cytomegalovirus infection. In the study overall: Public TCR beta signatures indicated both CMV infection and matching HLA type. Study outcomes and limitations: Of the TCR beta families, the public ones yielded a cumulative frequency that identified carriers of CMV plus the relevant HLA. CMV-specific TCR beta clonotypes restricted by HLA-C dominated the ex vivo response.

TCRdb processed the reads anew with MiXCR; each CDR3 protein has one entry. Among fewer than 250,000 distinct CDR3 sequences listed, about 12% were seen once. This clonotype has more than one count but fewer than ten. Antigen: not known. Specimen: PBMCs. The origin of this receptor is a human donor in good health (CMV status not recorded). Some clones in this sample may be carry-over from other donors' samples.

The CDR3, as DNA: TGTGCCAGCAGTTTATCCCTATCTAGCGGGAGGGCCTTCGGCCACGAGCAGTTCTTC. The encoded protein is CASSLSLSSGRAFGHEQFF. The rearrangement joins TRBV28 to TRBJ2-1; 12 nucleotides match TRBD2. Trimming removed 1 base from V and 10 bases from J; junction bases left unmatched: 17. The CDR3 has 19 amino acids. Germline CDR1 MDHEN, CDR2 SYDVKM.